This T cell receptor (beta chain) is drawn from a study of identical twins (dated by TCRdb to the mid-2010s). For the wider study: To test whether fetal clonotypes persist, the study used deep sequencing on TCR alpha and beta repertoires from monozygotic twins, unrelated adults of various ages, and cord blood. To rule out contamination, replicate twin experiments were performed at different times with different library preparation protocols. Results and caveats for the whole study, not just this receptor: Out-of-frame TCR alpha sharing in monozygotic twins was systematically underestimated by recombination models, whereas sharing between unrelated individuals was in agreement with the recombination models. Because the same donors could not be followed over many years, the conclusions depended on cross-sectional statistical analysis. Excess twin sharing in beta out-of-frame sequences was weaker because fewer shared sequences lowered the signal-to-noise ratio. Abundant cord blood beta clonotypes had fewer insertions, young adult naive repertoires showed a similar but weaker trend, and memory repertoires showed no such trend. Zero-insertion analyses could be partly confounded by invariant T cells such as MAIT and iNKT, although diverse VJ usage argued against such confounding for most clonotypes. Compared with coincidental sharing between unrelated individuals, an excess of low generation-probability sequences was observed among out-of-frame TCR alpha sequences shared between twins.

The library was obtained by 5' RACE. The instrument given in TCRdb is Illumina HiSeq 2000. A universal primer binding site was added through template switching, and the final cDNA carried a unique molecular identifier so that TCR cDNA molecules could be counted accurately. First-strand cDNA for TCR alpha and beta chains was synthesized from specific primers in the conserved constant-segment region. To control for contamination, every cDNA library was double barcoded, receiving both a SMART-Mk sample barcode and Illumina barcodes. TruSeq adapter sequences and Illumina sample barcodes were added in two successive PCR steps. The Illumina HiSeq platform was used with custom primers to sequence TCR alpha and beta cDNA libraries. Turning to the authors' computational methods: Unique molecular identifiers were extracted from raw reads with MiGEC, and CDR3 positions were determined with MiXCR. For each individual, recombination models were inferred using an EM algorithm with the repgenHMM and IGoR tools. The tcR package in R was used for shared clonotype analysis, with sharing normalized by the product of cloneset sizes. Out-of-frame nonproductive sequences were analyzed to study raw recombination free of thymic and clonal selection effects. TCRdb itself trimmed the public reads at Q25 with fastp, ran MiXCR and retained productive beta chains. All rows with the same CDR3 protein become a single entry with the most common DNA and genes. For this entry, the V and J calls and clone size follow TCRdb and not the study's own pipeline. The sample has approximately 620,000 distinct CDR3 sequences on record, under 9% of them singletons. Roughly 0.97% of the sample comes from the top ten.

Inclusive of the bounding cysteine and phenylalanine, the CDR3 is 15 residues long. The kept DNA is CDR3 alone, 45 bases in frame from the first base. After removal of 1 base from V and 5 bases from J, the junction retains 4 bases not matched to a gene. Reading the germline V gene gives CDR1 SGHTA and CDR2 FQGNSA. Every donor in the study was a healthy Caucasian. The twin cohort comprised three pairs of female monozygotic twins, all aged about 18 to 29 years. RNA for TCR libraries was isolated from peripheral blood mononuclear cells. This clonotype was seen at least ten times. Its antigen remains unidentified. No quality values exist for individual bases; no much larger clone is one base distant. This same sample was also taken into another study, of yellow fever vaccine responses in identical twins. That second report states: According to the authors, the vaccine-induced T cell response in identical twins seemed to be partly convergent and partly specific to each individual. Focusing on identical twins, the study followed the T cell clones that responded to the vaccine, and did so with precision.

Recombination linked TRBV7-2 to TRBJ2-3, with TRBD2 identical over 9 junction bases. The TCR sequence derives from a woman younger than 35 in good health. Material: PBMCs. This receptor has the CDR3 CASSLVSGRGDTQYF. The nucleotide sequence is given as TGTGCCAGCAGCTTAGTTAGCGGGAGAGGAGATACGCAGTATTTT.